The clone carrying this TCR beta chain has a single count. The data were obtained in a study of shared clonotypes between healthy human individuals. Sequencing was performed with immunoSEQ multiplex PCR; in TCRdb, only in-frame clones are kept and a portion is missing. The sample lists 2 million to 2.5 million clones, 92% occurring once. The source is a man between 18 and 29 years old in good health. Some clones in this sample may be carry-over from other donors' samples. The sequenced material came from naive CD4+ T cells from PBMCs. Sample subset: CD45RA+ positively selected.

The DNA of the CDR3 is TGTGCCAGCAGCTTAGTAAGGGGTACGGAAAACATTCAGTACTTC. It translates to CASSLVRGTENIQYF. The rearrangement uses TRBV11-2 and TRBJ2-4; possible D gene TRBD1, 5 bases. CDR1 and CDR2 from the germline V gene are SGHAT and FQNNGV. Trimming removed 1 base at V and 5 bases at J, with 12 bases between. The CDR3 contains 15 residues. The variable domain in full, with the rest retrieved from reference TRBV11-2 and TRBJ2-4, is EAGVAQSPRYKIIEKRQSVAFWCNPISGHATLYWYQQILGQGPKLLIQFQNNGVVDDSQLPKDRFSAERLKGVDSTLKIQPAKLEDSAVYLCASSLVRGTENIQYFGAGTRLSVL.